This TCR beta chain was retrieved from a study of T cells in Graves' hyperthyroidism and ophthalmopathy. Amplified TCR beta CDR3 regions came from RNA transcripts. RT-PCR in the first round (using the HTBI primer set) targeted the TCR CDR3. TCRdb re-analysed the multiplex PCR reads in MiXCR, keeping a single row per CDR3 protein. The sample shows approximately 530,000 distinct CDR3 sequences, about 20% of them seen only once. This CDR3 contains 13 residues. Germline CDR1 is SGHVS and CDR2 is FQNEAQ. V lost 3 bases, J lost 6 bases, and 11 bases lay in between. The study, taken as a whole, reports: Before onset, ophthalmopathy was predicted by the model a median around 6.5 months earlier.

This clonotype was recorded at least ten times. Its specificity is unknown. Each person with ophthalmopathy scored at least 3 on the Clinical Activity Score, reached NOSPECS grade 4 or higher, and had been ill under 3 months. The chain has TRBV7-8 and TRBJ1-1; D not resolved. The receptor's source is a man between 35 and 55 years old with Graves' ophthalmopathy. The material sequenced was blood. CDR3 in amino acids: CASSFTSAAEAFF. Here the CDR3 DNA reads TGTGCCAGCAGCTTCACAAGCGCAGCTGAAGCTTTCTTT. Variable domain in full (rest from reference TRBV7-8 and TRBJ1-1): GAGVSQSPRYKVAKRGQDVALRCDPISGHVSLFWYQQALGQGPEFLTYFQNEAQLDKSGLPSDRFFAERPEGSVSTLKIQRTQQEDSAVYLCASSFTSAAEAFFGQGTRLTVV.